This TCR beta chain was obtained from a study of blood T cell repertoires in COVID-19. Study context: Samples of COVID-19 (acute and convalescent) were obtained from the United States, Italy and Spain.

Per the study methods: Using reference gene primer amplification, nucleated cell counts were estimated. The protocol was immunoSEQ multiplex PCR, while the TCRdb copy is restricted to in-frame clones and leaves out a portion. V and J calls plus clone size are reproduced from that table; the DNA served to infer D and trimming. The sample includes 90,000 to 140,000 clones, approximately 83% of them seen just once. The TCR comes from a man in his forties or fifties with acute or convalescent COVID-19. Sequencing was carried out using peripheral blood.

The DNA of the CDR3 is TGTGCCAGCAGCCACCCCGGGGTCCGCTCCTACAATGAGCAGTTCTTC. The encoded protein is CASSHPGVRSYNEQFF. V gene TRBV11-1 combines with J gene TRBJ2-1; D possibly corresponds to TRBD2 (5 bases). In germline, CDR1 is SGHAT, CDR2 FQDESV (reference sequence). Trimming stripped 5 bases from V and 0 bases from J, with 14 bases between. This CDR3 region has 16 residues.